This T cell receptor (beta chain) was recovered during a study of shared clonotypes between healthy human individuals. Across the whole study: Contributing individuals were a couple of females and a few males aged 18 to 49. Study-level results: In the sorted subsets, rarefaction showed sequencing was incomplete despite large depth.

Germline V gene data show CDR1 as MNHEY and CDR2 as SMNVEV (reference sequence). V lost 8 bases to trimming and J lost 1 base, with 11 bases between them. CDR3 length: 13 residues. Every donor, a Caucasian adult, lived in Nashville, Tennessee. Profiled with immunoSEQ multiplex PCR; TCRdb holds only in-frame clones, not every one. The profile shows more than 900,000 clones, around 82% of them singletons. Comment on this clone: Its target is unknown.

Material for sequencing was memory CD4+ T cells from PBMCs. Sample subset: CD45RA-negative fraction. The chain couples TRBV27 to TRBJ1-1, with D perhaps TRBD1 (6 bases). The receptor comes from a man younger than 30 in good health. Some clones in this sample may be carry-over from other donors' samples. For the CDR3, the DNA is TGTGCCAGCCGTTGGGGGCGGAACACTGAAGCTTTCTTT. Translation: CASRWGRNTEAFF.